A selection of T cell receptor beta chains follows, all from one sample in a study of T cell repertoires in cytomegalovirus infection. Their antigens are not known. TCRdb ran MiXCR on the reads and lists one entry per CDR3 protein. The repertoire holds about 130,000 distinct CDR3 sequences, with under 30% as singletons. The sequenced material came from PBMCs, sequenced either directly or after in vitro stimulation (not recorded which). Receptor source: a human donor in good health (CMV status not recorded). Some clones in this sample may be carry-over from other donors' samples. Both conserved end residues are part of each CDR3. A D gene is named only where the DNA matches it firmly. The size of a clone is reported for some rows only, either as once, few or many, or as a class for expanded clones.

TRBD2	-	TRBV2	TRBJ2-3	CASREMAGGGTDTQYF	TGTGCCAGCAGAGAAATGGCGGGAGGGGGCACAGATACGCAGTATTTT
-	once	TRBV19	TRBJ1-2	CASSIRQAGGYTF	TGTGCCAGTAGTATAAGACAGGCAGGGGGCTACACCTTC
-	many	TRBV7-8	TRBJ2-4	CASSPFPGGEKNIQYF	TGTGCCAGCAGCCCATTCCCGGGGGGCGAAAAAAACATTCAGTACTTC
-	many	TRBV12-3/TRBV12-4	TRBJ1-2	CASSLGLNYGYTF	TGTGCCAGCAGTTTAGGACTGAACTATGGCTACACCTTC
-	-	TRBV7-9	TRBJ1-2	CASSSPPSHGYTF	TGTGCCAGCAGCAGTCCCCCCTCTCATGGCTACACCTTC
-	-	TRBV6-2/TRBV6-3	TRBJ1-1	CASSRTDPEAFF	TGTGCCAGCAGCAGGACAGACCCCGAAGCTTTCTTT
-	many	TRBV7-2	TRBJ2-3	CASSLVLPGGTDTQYF	TGTGCCAGCAGCTTGGTCCTTCCGGGCGGCACAGATACGCAGTATTTT
-	-	TRBV2	TRBJ1-4	CASSAQGGNEKLFF	TGTGCCAGCAGTGCGCAGGGAGGGAATGAAAAACTGTTTTTT
TRBD2	many	TRBV5-6	TRBJ2-3	CASSSGTIGSTDTQYF	TGTGCCAGCAGCTCCGGGACTATCGGTAGCACAGATACGCAGTATTTT
TRBD2	-	TRBV29-1	TRBJ2-2	CSVEREETGELFF	TGCAGCGTTGAGCGGGAGGAAACCGGGGAGCTGTTTTTT
TRBD1	-	TRBV7-2	TRBJ2-1	CASSSRTGSYNEQFF	TGTGCCAGCAGCTCCCGGACAGGTTCCTACAATGAGCAGTTCTTC
-	-	TRBV12-3/TRBV12-4	TRBJ1-1	CASSLGGPVEAFF	TGTGCCAGCAGTTTGGGGGGGCCGGTTGAAGCTTTCTTT
TRBD1	-	TRBV19	TRBJ1-5	CASSIGRGTILSNQPQHF	TGTGCCAGTAGTATTGGCAGGGGGACTATCCTTAGCAATCAGCCCCAGCATTTT
-	few	TRBV24-1	TRBJ2-1	CATSDLYGDGYNEQFF	TGTGCCACCAGTGATTTGTACGGGGACGGATACAATGAGCAGTTCTTC
-	-	TRBV19	TRBJ1-1	CASTSSLRTENTEAFF	TGTGCCAGTACCTCAAGTTTGAGGACAGAGAACACTGAAGCTTTCTTT
-	-	TRBV7-2	TRBJ1-1	CASSSGAGPEAFF	TGTGCCAGCAGCTCCGGGGCGGGCCCTGAAGCTTTCTTT
-	few	TRBV11-3	TRBJ2-2	CASSPRWRRNTGELFF	TGTGCCAGCAGCCCAAGGTGGAGGCGTAACACCGGGGAGCTGTTTTTT
-	few	TRBV20-1	TRBJ2-2	CSALRGGAGGELFF	TGCAGTGCCCTAAGAGGGGGGGCGGGTGGGGAGCTGTTTTTT
-	-	TRBV7-2	TRBJ2-3	CASSPFADGSTDTQYF	TGTGCCAGCAGCCCCTTCGCGGATGGCTCCACAGATACGCAGTATTTT
-	many	TRBV4-1	TRBJ1-5	CASSQVGRNQPQHF	TGCGCCAGCAGCCAAGTAGGCCGAAATCAGCCCCAGCATTTT
-	-	TRBV28	TRBJ2-7	CASSLTPRKVPYEQYF	TGTGCCAGCAGTTTAACCCCCAGAAAGGTTCCCTACGAGCAGTACTTC
-	-	TRBV7-9	TRBJ1-4	CASSLRVSEKLFF	TGTGCCAGCAGCTTAAGGGTTTCGGAAAAACTGTTTTTT
TRBD1	few	TRBV12-3/TRBV12-4	TRBJ2-2	CASNRQGALTGELFF	TGTGCCAGCAACCGACAGGGGGCGCTTACCGGGGAGCTGTTTTTT
TRBD1	few	TRBV19	TRBJ2-1	CASSIDRGQGKDNEQFF	TGTGCCAGTAGTATAGATCGAGGACAGGGAAAAGACAATGAGCAGTTCTTC
-	-	TRBV19	TRBJ2-1	CATRFGPSNEQFF	TGTGCCACCCGCTTTGGTCCAAGTAATGAGCAGTTCTTC
-	many	TRBV7-8	TRBJ2-5	CASSLAEETQYF	TGTGCCAGCAGCTTAGCGGAAGAGACCCAGTACTTC
TRBD2	few	TRBV2	TRBJ2-1	CASVAGISYNEQFF	TGTGCCAGTGTAGCGGGAATCTCCTACAATGAGCAGTTCTTC
-	medium-sized	TRBV7-2	TRBJ1-1	CASSPHQMNTEAFF	TGTGCCAGCAGCCCTCATCAGATGAACACTGAAGCTTTCTTT
TRBD2	-	TRBV12-3/TRBV12-4	TRBJ2-4	CASRALAVGVDTKNIQYF	TGTGCCAGCAGGGCACTAGCGGTGGGGGTTGATACCAAAAACATTCAGTACTTC
-	many	TRBV7-2	TRBJ2-3	CASSSYTDTQYF	TGTGCCAGCAGCTCCTACACAGATACGCAGTATTTT
TRBD1	once	TRBV20-1	TRBJ1-1	CSAGDRGLSEAFF	TGCAGTGCTGGGGACAGGGGGTTGTCTGAAGCTTTCTTT
-	few	TRBV12-3/TRBV12-4	TRBJ1-2	CASSPTKQGYGYTF	TGTGCCAGCAGTCCAACCAAACAGGGCTATGGCTACACCTTC
-	many	TRBV7-2	TRBJ1-1	CASGGPNTEAFF	TGTGCCAGCGGAGGGCCTAACACTGAAGCTTTCTTT
TRBD1	-	TRBV11-2	TRBJ1-1	CASSFSGGTNTEAFF	TGTGCCAGCAGCTTCTCAGGGGGGACGAACACTGAAGCTTTCTTT
TRBD2	many	TRBV7-3	TRBJ2-5	CASSLGLAEYQETQYF	TGTGCCAGCAGCTTGGGACTAGCGGAGTACCAAGAGACCCAGTACTTC
-	-	TRBV11-3	TRBJ2-3	CASSLRRGMDTQYF	TGTGCCAGCAGCTTAAGGAGGGGCATGGATACGCAGTATTTT
TRBD1	-	TRBV2	TRBJ2-2	CASRGQGVGELFF	TGTGCCAGCAGGGGACAGGGGGTCGGGGAGCTGTTTTTT
-	few	TRBV12-3/TRBV12-4	TRBJ2-3	CASSLGTHLGTQYF	TGTGCCAGCAGTTTGGGAACACACCTTGGTACGCAGTATTTT
TRBD1	-	TRBV7-8	TRBJ1-1	CASRFRRGEIAEAFF	TGTGCCAGCAGGTTCCGCAGGGGGGAGATTGCTGAAGCTTTCTTT
TRBD1	few	TRBV30	TRBJ1-1	CAWNAGGNTEAFF	TGTGCCTGGAACGCAGGGGGAAACACTGAAGCTTTCTTT
-	-	TRBV6-2/TRBV6-3	TRBJ1-5	CASSYARGDQPQHF	TGTGCCAGCAGTTACGCCAGGGGAGATCAGCCCCAGCATTTT
-	many	TRBV7-9	TRBJ1-2	CASSLSLGRANYGYTF	TGTGCCAGCAGCTTAAGTTTGGGAAGAGCTAACTATGGCTACACCTTC
-	many	TRBV7-2	TRBJ2-2	CASWGVNTGELFF	TGTGCCAGCTGGGGTGTGAACACCGGGGAGCTGTTTTTT
TRBD2	many	TRBV7-2	TRBJ2-1	CASSPRTSGRSYEQFF	TGTGCCAGCAGCCCTCGGACTAGCGGGAGGTCCTATGAGCAGTTCTTC
-	-	TRBV12-3/TRBV12-4	TRBJ2-3	CASSFWAADTQYF	TGTGCCAGCAGTTTCTGGGCGGCAGATACGCAGTATTTT
-	medium-sized	TRBV27	TRBJ2-7	CASSLGDGEQYF	TGTGCCAGCTCCCTAGGGGACGGCGAGCAGTACTTC
TRBD2	-	TRBV15	TRBJ2-7	CATSHGGEQYF	TGTGCCACCAGTCACGGGGGGGAGCAGTACTTC
TRBD1	many	TRBV12-3/TRBV12-4	TRBJ1-1	CASRIWDRNTEAFF	TGTGCCAGCAGGATTTGGGACAGGAACACTGAAGCTTTCTTT
-	few	TRBV6-5	TRBJ1-4	CASSYSHLSWEKLFF	TGTGCCAGCAGTTATTCGCACCTATCCTGGGAAAAACTGTTTTTT
-	few	TRBV7-8	TRBJ2-3	CASSTLGVLDTQYF	TGTGCCAGCTCAACATTGGGTGTCTTAGATACGCAGTATTTT
TRBD1	-	TRBV28	TRBJ1-2	CASRTGTANYGYTF	TGTGCCAGCAGAACCGGGACAGCAAACTATGGCTACACCTTC
-	many	TRBV7-2	TRBJ1-2	CASSLRETAYGYTF	TGTGCCAGCAGCTTAAGGGAGACGGCATATGGCTACACCTTC
-	few	TRBV29-1	TRBJ1-1	CSVEGGTEAFF	TGCAGCGTTGAGGGAGGGACTGAAGCTTTCTTT
-	-	TRBV24-1	TRBJ2-1	CATSDLNEQFF	TGTGCCACCAGTGATTTGAATGAGCAGTTCTTC